This T cell receptor beta chain stems from a study of identical twins. Template switching added a universal primer binding site, and final cDNA carried unique molecular identifiers. TCRdb called the 5' RACE reads again in MiXCR, with one record for every CDR3 protein. Of 200,000 to 250,000 distinct CDR3 sequences detected, about 13% appear once; the ten largest clones hold under 4.5%. Trimming left V 3 bases short and J 4 bases short, with 10 bases between. The CDR3 totals 14 residues. In germline, CDR1 is SNHLY, CDR2 FYNNEI. A further study also used this sample, focusing on yellow fever vaccine responses in identical twins.

The TCR originated in a woman aged 18-29 years in good health. The source material was memory (CD45RO+) T cells sorted from blood. V and J are TRBV2 and TRBJ2-1; maybe TRBD1 (5 bases). Written as DNA, the CDR3 is TGTGCCAGCAGTGAGGGGCAGAATTACAATGAGCAGTTCTTC. Protein: CASSEGQNYNEQFF. Full variable domain (remainder filled in from reference TRBV2 and TRBJ2-1): EPEVTQTPSHQVTQMGQEVILRCVPISNHLYFYWYRQILGQKVEFLVSFYNNEISEKSEIFDDQFSVERPDGSNFTLKIRSTKLEDSAMYFCASSEGQNYNEQFFGPGTRLTVL.